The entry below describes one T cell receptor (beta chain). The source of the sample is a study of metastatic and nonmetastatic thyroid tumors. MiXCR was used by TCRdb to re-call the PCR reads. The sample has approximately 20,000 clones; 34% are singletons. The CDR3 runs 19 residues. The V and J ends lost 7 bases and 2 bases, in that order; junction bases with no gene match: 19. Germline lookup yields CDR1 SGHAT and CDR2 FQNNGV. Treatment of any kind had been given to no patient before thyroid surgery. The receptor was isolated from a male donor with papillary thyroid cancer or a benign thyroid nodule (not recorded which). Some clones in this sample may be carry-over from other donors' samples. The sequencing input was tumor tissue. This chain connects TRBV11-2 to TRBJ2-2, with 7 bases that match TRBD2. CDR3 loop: CASKHRALVGGGNTGELFF. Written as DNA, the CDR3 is TGTGCCAGCAAACACCGGGCACTAGTTGGGGGGGGAAACACCGGGGAGCTGTTTTTT.